The rows below give T cell receptor beta chains drawn from one sample of a study of cytomegalovirus exposure and HLA in healthy donors. Produced via immunoSEQ multiplex PCR; TCRdb's table is partial and in-frame only. The sample records some 92,000 clones, approximately 80% being singletons. The sequencing input was PBMCs. The source is a man aged 25-45 years in good health and CMV-seronegative. Each CDR3 is given with its conserved first and last residue. Fields, in order: clone size, V gene, D gene, J gene, CDR3 DNA, CDR3 protein. The D gene is left open where the match is weak. Clone size is given for some rows only: seen once, a few or many times, or a class if the clone is expanded.

clone size: NA; V gene: TRBV6-5; D gene: TRBD1; J gene: TRBJ1-2; CDR3 DNA: TGTGCCAGCAGTTACTTACAGGGGGCCATAGGTGGCTACACCTTC; CDR3 protein: CASSYLQGAIGGYTF
clone size: NA; V gene: TRBV5-1; D gene: NA; J gene: TRBJ1-1; CDR3 DNA: TGCGCCAGCAGCTTGGGGGGCATGGTAGGATCCACTGAAGCTTTCTTT; CDR3 protein: CASSLGGMVGSTEAFF
clone size: NA; V gene: TRBV7-2; D gene: TRBD1; J gene: TRBJ1-1; CDR3 DNA: TGTGCCAGTCGACAGGGGGCGTTCACTGAAGCTTTCTTT; CDR3 protein: CASRQGAFTEAFF
clone size: NA; V gene: TRBV2; D gene: TRBD1; J gene: TRBJ1-1; CDR3 DNA: TGTGCCAGCAGTGTACAGGGGATGAACACTGAAGCTTTCTTT; CDR3 protein: CASSVQGMNTEAFF
clone size: NA; V gene: TRBV7-2; D gene: TRBD2; J gene: TRBJ2-5; CDR3 DNA: TGTGCCAGCAGTCATAAGCGGGGGGGATCAGAGACCCAGTACTTC; CDR3 protein: CASSHKRGGSETQYF
clone size: NA; V gene: TRBV18; D gene: NA; J gene: TRBJ2-2; CDR3 DNA: TGTGCCAGCTCATACCCTGGGGGGTATGACACCGGGGAGCTGTTTTTT; CDR3 protein: CASSYPGGYDTGELFF
clone size: NA; V gene: TRBV7-2; D gene: NA; J gene: TRBJ1-5; CDR3 DNA: TGTGCCAGCAGCTTAGCGTTCGGTAGCAATCAGCCCCAGCATTTT; CDR3 protein: CASSLAFGSNQPQHF
clone size: NA; V gene: TRBV7-6; D gene: TRBD2; J gene: TRBJ2-1; CDR3 DNA: TGTGCCAGCAGCTTAGCAGCGGGGGGTTACAATGAGCAGTTCTTC; CDR3 protein: CASSLAAGGYNEQFF
clone size: NA; V gene: TRBV7-2; D gene: TRBD1; J gene: TRBJ1-5; CDR3 DNA: TGTGCCAGCAGCCAGGACAGGGTGAGTCAGCCCCAGCATTTT; CDR3 protein: CASSQDRVSQPQHF
clone size: NA; V gene: TRBV10-3; D gene: NA; J gene: TRBJ1-2; CDR3 DNA: TGTGCCAGCCTTGTACAGGGAGTCAACTATGGCTACACCTTC; CDR3 protein: CASLVQGVNYGYTF
clone size: NA; V gene: TRBV10-3; D gene: TRBD2; J gene: TRBJ2-1; CDR3 DNA: TGTGCCATCAGTGAGTCCCTAGCGGGGGGGCCGAATGAGCAGTTCTTC; CDR3 protein: CAISESLAGGPNEQFF
clone size: NA; V gene: TRBV27; D gene: NA; J gene: TRBJ1-5; CDR3 DNA: TGTGCCAGCAGTGCAGTAGCAGGGAATCAGCCCCAGCATTTT; CDR3 protein: CASSAVAGNQPQHF
clone size: few; V gene: TRBV19; D gene: TRBD1; J gene: TRBJ1-5; CDR3 DNA: TGTGCCAGTAGCTCCCCAGGGACAGGGATTAGCAATCAGCCCCAGCATTTT; CDR3 protein: CASSSPGTGISNQPQHF
clone size: NA; V gene: TRBV6-5; D gene: NA; J gene: TRBJ2-7; CDR3 DNA: TGTGCCAGCAGCCCCGACCAGGGGAACGAGCAGTACTTC; CDR3 protein: CASSPDQGNEQYF
clone size: NA; V gene: TRBV25-1; D gene: NA; J gene: TRBJ1-2; CDR3 DNA: TGTGCCAGCAGTGCTATACCATCAGGGGGCTACACCTTC; CDR3 protein: CASSAIPSGGYTF
clone size: NA; V gene: TRBV18; D gene: NA; J gene: TRBJ2-2; CDR3 DNA: TGTGCCAGCTCACCAGCGGCACCCGCGAACACCGGGGAGCTGTTTTTT; CDR3 protein: CASSPAAPANTGELFF
clone size: NA; V gene: TRBV19; D gene: NA; J gene: TRBJ2-1; CDR3 DNA: TGTGCCAGTAAGCGGGCACCAAATGAGCAGTTCTTC; CDR3 protein: CASKRAPNEQFF
clone size: NA; V gene: TRBV7-3; D gene: NA; J gene: TRBJ1-2; CDR3 DNA: TGTGCCAGCAGCGAACAGGGTTTGAATGGCTACACCTTC; CDR3 protein: CASSEQGLNGYTF
clone size: few; V gene: TRBV10-3; D gene: NA; J gene: TRBJ1-1; CDR3 DNA: TGTGCCATCAGTGGCACGAGGGGGATGAACACTGAAGCTTTCTTT; CDR3 protein: CAISGTRGMNTEAFF
clone size: NA; V gene: TRBV5-1; D gene: NA; J gene: TRBJ1-2; CDR3 DNA: TGCGCCAGCAGCTTGGGGGCCGGTCGTAGTTCAAATGGCTACACCTTC; CDR3 protein: CASSLGAGRSSNGYTF
clone size: NA; V gene: TRBV6-1; D gene: TRBD1; J gene: TRBJ1-1; CDR3 DNA: TGTGCCAGCAGTGAACCCCGACAGGGGCTCGGCACTGAAGCTTTCTTT; CDR3 protein: CASSEPRQGLGTEAFF
clone size: NA; V gene: TRBV5-1; D gene: NA; J gene: TRBJ1-1; CDR3 DNA: TGCGCCAGCAGCTTGGCCCTGGGGGGCACTGAAGCTTTCTTT; CDR3 protein: CASSLALGGTEAFF
clone size: NA; V gene: TRBV27; D gene: NA; J gene: TRBJ1-2; CDR3 DNA: TGTGCCAGCAGTTTATCTGCGGGTAACTATGGCTACACCTTC; CDR3 protein: CASSLSAGNYGYTF
clone size: NA; V gene: TRBV14; D gene: NA; J gene: TRBJ2-7; CDR3 DNA: TGTGCCAGCAGCCCAATAGGGACATTATCCTACGAGCAGTACTTC; CDR3 protein: CASSPIGTLSYEQYF
clone size: NA; V gene: TRBV19; D gene: NA; J gene: TRBJ1-5; CDR3 DNA: TGTGCCAGTAGTATATTGGGAGGCAGGTCAAGTCTGCCCCAGCATTTT; CDR3 protein: CASSILGGRSSLPQHF
clone size: NA; V gene: TRBV2; D gene: NA; J gene: TRBJ2-5; CDR3 DNA: TGTGCCAGCAGTGGGTTAGGGGGAGAGACCCAGTACTTC; CDR3 protein: CASSGLGGETQYF
clone size: NA; V gene: TRBV5-6; D gene: NA; J gene: TRBJ1-2; CDR3 DNA: TGTGCCAGCAGCTTGGTAGGGGTTGGGTATGGCTACACCTTC; CDR3 protein: CASSLVGVGYGYTF
clone size: NA; V gene: TRBV5-1; D gene: NA; J gene: TRBJ1-6; CDR3 DNA: TGCGCCAGCAGCTGGGGAGACCCGGTAGATTCACCCCTCCACTTT; CDR3 protein: CASSWGDPVDSPLHF
clone size: NA; V gene: TRBV28; D gene: NA; J gene: TRBJ2-5; CDR3 DNA: TGTGCCAGCAGTCATTTGGAGACCCAGTACTTC; CDR3 protein: CASSHLETQYF
clone size: NA; V gene: TRBV7-3; D gene: TRBD1; J gene: TRBJ2-4; CDR3 DNA: TGTGCCAGCAGCTCCTCATCCCTCGAGGGGGCAAAAAACATTCAGTACTTC; CDR3 protein: CASSSSSLEGAKNIQYF
clone size: NA; V gene: TRBV27; D gene: TRBD1; J gene: TRBJ1-6; CDR3 DNA: TGTGCCAGCCTCGACACAGGGGGTGCCTATAATTCACCCCTCCACTTT; CDR3 protein: CASLDTGGAYNSPLHF
clone size: NA; V gene: TRBV5-1; D gene: NA; J gene: TRBJ2-6; CDR3 DNA: TGCGCCAGCAGCTTGTCCGGGTCTGGGGCCAACGTCCTGACTTTC; CDR3 protein: CASSLSGSGANVLTF
clone size: NA; V gene: TRBV10-3; D gene: NA; J gene: TRBJ1-1; CDR3 DNA: TGTGCCATCAGCACCGTCAGGGGACGAGGCACTGAAGCTTTCTTT; CDR3 protein: CAISTVRGRGTEAFF
clone size: NA; V gene: TRBV19; D gene: NA; J gene: TRBJ1-5; CDR3 DNA: TGTGCCAGTAGTTCCCAGATAAATCAGCCCCAGCATTTT; CDR3 protein: CASSSQINQPQHF
clone size: NA; V gene: TRBV28; D gene: NA; J gene: TRBJ2-2; CDR3 DNA: TGTGCCAGCATCAGTTATGGGGTAGGGGGCGCGGTACCGGGGGCAGAGCTGTTTTTT; CDR3 protein: CASISYGVGGAVPGAELFF
clone size: NA; V gene: TRBV19; D gene: NA; J gene: TRBJ1-6; CDR3 DNA: TGTGCCAGTACTAACGATGGGGCAGAAAATTCACCCCTCCACTTT; CDR3 protein: CASTNDGAENSPLHF
clone size: NA; V gene: TRBV13; D gene: TRBD1; J gene: TRBJ1-6; CDR3 DNA: TGTGCCAGCAGCAAGGGACAGGTTGATAATTCACCCCTCCACTTT; CDR3 protein: CASSKGQVDNSPLHF
clone size: NA; V gene: TRBV7-9; D gene: NA; J gene: TRBJ2-2; CDR3 DNA: TGTGCCAGCAGCCTGCAGATGAACACCGGGGAGCTGTTTTTT; CDR3 protein: CASSLQMNTGELFF
clone size: NA; V gene: TRBV7-2; D gene: TRBD2; J gene: TRBJ2-2; CDR3 DNA: TGTGCCAGCAGCTTAGTCGGGGGGACCGGGGAGCTGTTTTTT; CDR3 protein: CASSLVGGTGELFF
clone size: NA; V gene: TRBV28; D gene: TRBD1; J gene: TRBJ1-5; CDR3 DNA: TGTGCCATCCGGACAGGAGTCGGCAATCAGCCCCAGCATTTT; CDR3 protein: CAIRTGVGNQPQHF
clone size: NA; V gene: TRBV30; D gene: NA; J gene: TRBJ1-2; CDR3 DNA: TGTGCCTGGAGTGACCAGGGGATTTATGGCTACACCTTC; CDR3 protein: CAWSDQGIYGYTF